The clone carrying this TCR beta chain has just a few counts. This CDR3 has 14 amino acids. Germline V gene sequence: CDR1 SGHRS, CDR2 YFSETQ. Trimming took off 3 bases at V and 7 bases at J, with 13 bases between the two ends. These data originate in a study of response to subunit inactivated influenza vaccine. TCRdb itself ran the RT-PCR reads through MiXCR, one entry per CDR3 protein. The sample holds more than 550,000 distinct CDR3 sequences, about 11% seen once. These data are also associated with another study on T cells expressing NK-cell markers. As that report states: TCR beta cDNA was made by 5'RACE template switching with UMIs. Cells sorted as CD3+CD56+NKG2C+, CD3+CD56+NKG2C- and CD3+CD56-NKG2C+ T cells supplied the TCR beta repertoires. For about 6 donors, the dominant NKG2C+ clonotypes made up about 1.0-7.5% of their CD8+ T cells.

The TCR sequence derives from a man between 45 and 60 years old who received an inactivated influenza vaccine. The sequenced sample was PBMCs from blood, obtained on the day of vaccination. This chain connects TRBV5-1 to TRBJ2-2, with D possibly TRBD2 on 6 matching bases. CDR3 in amino acids: CASSYAGSGGELFF. The CDR3 DNA is TGCGCCAGCAGCTACGCGGGGTCCGGCGGGGAGCTGTTTTTT.